This TCR beta chain was obtained from a study of blood T cell repertoires in COVID-19. Study information: Sites in the United States, Italy and Spain provided acute and convalescent COVID-19 samples.

Assay: immunoSEQ multiplex PCR; the TCRdb copy retains only in-frame clones and omits some. The sample has 370,000 or so clones; roughly 77% are singletons. V shed 4 bases and J shed 2 bases, with 6 bases lying between them. Germline-derived CDR1 and CDR2 are SEHNR and FQNEAQ (reference sequence). This CDR3 has 14 amino acids. The specimen was peripheral blood. V and J are TRBV7-9 and TRBJ1-6; D is ambiguous. This clonotype was sampled from a human donor with acute or convalescent COVID-19. The donor label of this sample is uncertain. This CDR3 reads CASSSDTYNSPLHF. DNA of the CDR3: TGTGCCAGCAGCTCCGACACCTATAATTCACCCCTCCACTTT.